The source of this TCR beta chain is a study of blood T cell repertoires in COVID-19. Study overall: Some COVID-19 samples were acute and others convalescent; all came from the United States, Italy and Spain. T cells, B-cell-depleted T cells, or PBMCs provided the cDNA or gDNA that served as material.

Per the original methods: Nucleated cell counts were estimated from reference gene primer amplification. Sequencing was performed with immunoSEQ multiplex PCR; in TCRdb, only in-frame clones are kept and a portion is missing. V and J calls and clone size are copied from that table; D and trimming were computed from the DNA. The sample holds 110,000 to 150,000 clones, roughly 88% seen once. With V trimmed by 5 bases and J by 5 bases, 8 bases remained unmatched. The V gene's germline CDR1 is SGHTA and CDR2 FQGTGA. This CDR3 spans 14 amino acids. The sequencing input was peripheral blood. This rearrangement joins TRBV7-3 to TRBJ1-1, with 7 bases identical to TRBD1. The TCR sequence derives from a woman in her forties or fifties with acute or convalescent COVID-19. This CDR3 reads CASSPRQGDTEAFF. The CDR3 DNA follows: TGTGCCAGCAGCCCCCGACAGGGAGATACTGAAGCTTTCTTT.